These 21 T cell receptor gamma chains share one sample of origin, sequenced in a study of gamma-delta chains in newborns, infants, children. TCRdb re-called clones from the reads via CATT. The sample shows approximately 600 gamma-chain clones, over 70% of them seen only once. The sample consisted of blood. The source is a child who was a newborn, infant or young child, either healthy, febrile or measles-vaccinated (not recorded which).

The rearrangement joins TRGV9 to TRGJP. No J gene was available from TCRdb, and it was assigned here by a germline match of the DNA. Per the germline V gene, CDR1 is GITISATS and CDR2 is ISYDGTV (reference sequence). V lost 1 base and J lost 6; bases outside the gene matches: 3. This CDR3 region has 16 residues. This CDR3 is CALWEVAELGKKIKVF. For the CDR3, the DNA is TGTGCCTTGTGGGAGGTTGCAGAGTTGGGCAAAAAAATCAAGGTATTT.

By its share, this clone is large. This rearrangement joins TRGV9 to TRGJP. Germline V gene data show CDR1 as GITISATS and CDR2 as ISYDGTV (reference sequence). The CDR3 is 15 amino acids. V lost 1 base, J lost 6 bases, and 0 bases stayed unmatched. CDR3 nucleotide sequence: TGTGCCTTGTGGGAGGTAGAGTTGGGCAAAAAAATCAAGGTATTT. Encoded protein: CALWEVELGKKIKVF.

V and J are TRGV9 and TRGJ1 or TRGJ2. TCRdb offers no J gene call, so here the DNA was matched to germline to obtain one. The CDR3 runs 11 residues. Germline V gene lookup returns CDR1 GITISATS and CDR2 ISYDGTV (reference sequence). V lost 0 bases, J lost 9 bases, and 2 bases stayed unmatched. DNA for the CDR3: TGTGCCTTGTGGGAGGTGGGTAAGAAACTCTTT. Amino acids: CALWEVGKKLF.

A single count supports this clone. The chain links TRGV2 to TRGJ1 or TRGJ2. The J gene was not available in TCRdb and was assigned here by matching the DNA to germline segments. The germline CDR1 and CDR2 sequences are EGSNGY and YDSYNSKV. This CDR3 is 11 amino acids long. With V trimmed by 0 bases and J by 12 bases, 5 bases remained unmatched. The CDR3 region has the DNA TGTGCCACCTGGGACGGGCAAAGGAAACTCTTT. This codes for CATWDGQRKLF.

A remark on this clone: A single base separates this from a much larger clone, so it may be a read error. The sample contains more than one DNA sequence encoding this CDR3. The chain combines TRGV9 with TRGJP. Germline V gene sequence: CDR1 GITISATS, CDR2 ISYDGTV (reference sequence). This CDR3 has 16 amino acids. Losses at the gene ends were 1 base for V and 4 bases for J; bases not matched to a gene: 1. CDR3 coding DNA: TGTGCCTTGTGGGAGGTTCAAGAGTTGGGCAAAAAAATCAAGGTATTT. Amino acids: CALWEVQELGKKIKVF.

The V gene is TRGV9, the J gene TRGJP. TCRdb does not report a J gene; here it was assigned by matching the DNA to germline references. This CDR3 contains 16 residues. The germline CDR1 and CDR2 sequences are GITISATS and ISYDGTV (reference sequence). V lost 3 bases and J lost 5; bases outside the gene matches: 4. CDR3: CALWEQKELGKKIKVF. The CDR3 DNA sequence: TGTGCCTTGTGGGAGCAAAAAGAGTTGGGCAAAAAAATCAAGGTATTT.

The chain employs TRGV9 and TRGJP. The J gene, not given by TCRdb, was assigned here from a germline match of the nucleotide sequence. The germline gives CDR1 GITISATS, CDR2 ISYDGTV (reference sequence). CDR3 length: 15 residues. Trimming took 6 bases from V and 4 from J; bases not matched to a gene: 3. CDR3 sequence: CALWKQELGKKIKVF. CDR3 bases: TGTGCCTTGTGGAAACAAGAGTTGGGCAAAAAAATCAAGGTATTT.

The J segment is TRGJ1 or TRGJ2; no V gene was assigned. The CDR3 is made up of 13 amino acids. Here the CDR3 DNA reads TGTGCCTTGTGGGAGGTGTGTGGTTATAAGAAACTCTTT. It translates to CALWEVCGYKKLF.

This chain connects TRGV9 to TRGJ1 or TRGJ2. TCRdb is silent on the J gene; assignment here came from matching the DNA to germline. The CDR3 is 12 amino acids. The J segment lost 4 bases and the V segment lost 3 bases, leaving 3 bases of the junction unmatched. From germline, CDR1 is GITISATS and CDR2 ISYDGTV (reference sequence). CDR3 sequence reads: CALWERYYKKLF. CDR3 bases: TGTGCCTTGTGGGAGCGATATTATAAGAAACTCTTT.

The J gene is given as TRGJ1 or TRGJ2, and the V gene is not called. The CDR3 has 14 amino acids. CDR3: CATWDQRDYYKKLF. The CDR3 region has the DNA TGTGCCACCTGGGATCAAAGGGATTATTATAAGAAACTCTTT.

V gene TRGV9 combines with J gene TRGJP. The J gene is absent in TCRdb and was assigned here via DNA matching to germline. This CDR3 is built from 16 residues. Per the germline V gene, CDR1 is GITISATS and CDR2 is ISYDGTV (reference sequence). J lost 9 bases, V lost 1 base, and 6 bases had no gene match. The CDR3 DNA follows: TGTGCCTTGTGGGAGGTCATGGCGTTGGGCAAAAAAATCAAGGTATTT. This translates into CALWEVMALGKKIKVF.

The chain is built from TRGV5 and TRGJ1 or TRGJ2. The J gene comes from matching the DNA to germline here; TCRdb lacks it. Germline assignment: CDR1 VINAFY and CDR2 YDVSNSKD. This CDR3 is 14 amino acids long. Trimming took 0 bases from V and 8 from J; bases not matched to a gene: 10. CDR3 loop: CATWDRPGHHKKLF. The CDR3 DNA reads TGTGCCACCTGGGACAGGCCGGGCCATCATAAGAAACTCTTT.

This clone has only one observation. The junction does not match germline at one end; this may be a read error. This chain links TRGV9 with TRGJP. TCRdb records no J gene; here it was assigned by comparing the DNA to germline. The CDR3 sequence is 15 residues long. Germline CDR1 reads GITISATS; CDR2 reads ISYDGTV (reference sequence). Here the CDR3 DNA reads TGTGCCTGGTGGGAGGAAGAGTTGGGCAAAAAAATCAAGGTATTT. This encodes CAWWEEELGKKIKVF.

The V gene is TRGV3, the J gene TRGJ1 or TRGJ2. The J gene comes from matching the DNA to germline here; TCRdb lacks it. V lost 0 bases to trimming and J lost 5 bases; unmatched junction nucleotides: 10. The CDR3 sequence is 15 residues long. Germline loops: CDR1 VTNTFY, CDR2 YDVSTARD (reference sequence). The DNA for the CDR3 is TGTGCCACCTGGGACAGGCGCTGCTTTGATTATAAGAAACTCTTT. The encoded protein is CATWDRRCFDYKKLF.

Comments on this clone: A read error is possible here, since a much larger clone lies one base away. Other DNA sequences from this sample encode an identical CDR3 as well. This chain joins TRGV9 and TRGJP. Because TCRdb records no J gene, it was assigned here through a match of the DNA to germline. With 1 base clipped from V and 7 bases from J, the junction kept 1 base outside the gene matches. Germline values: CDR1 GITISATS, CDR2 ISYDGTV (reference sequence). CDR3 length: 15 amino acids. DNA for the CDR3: TGTGCCTTGTGGGAGGTTGAGTTGGGCAAAAAAATCAAGGTATTT. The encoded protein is CALWEVELGKKIKVF.

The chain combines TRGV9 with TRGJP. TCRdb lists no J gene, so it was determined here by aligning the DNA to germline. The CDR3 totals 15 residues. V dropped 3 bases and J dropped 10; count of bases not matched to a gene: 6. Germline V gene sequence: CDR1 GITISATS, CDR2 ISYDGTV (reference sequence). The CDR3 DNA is TGTGCCTTGTGGGAGTCGACTTTGGGCAAAAAAATCAAGGTATTT. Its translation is CALWESTLGKKIKVF.

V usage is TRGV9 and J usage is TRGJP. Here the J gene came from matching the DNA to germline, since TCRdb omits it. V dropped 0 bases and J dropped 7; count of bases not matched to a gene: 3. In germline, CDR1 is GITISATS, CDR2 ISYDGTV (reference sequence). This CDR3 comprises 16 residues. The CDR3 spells CALWEVYELGKKIKVF. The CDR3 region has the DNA TGTGCCTTGTGGGAGGTGTACGAGTTGGGCAAAAAAATCAAGGTATTT.

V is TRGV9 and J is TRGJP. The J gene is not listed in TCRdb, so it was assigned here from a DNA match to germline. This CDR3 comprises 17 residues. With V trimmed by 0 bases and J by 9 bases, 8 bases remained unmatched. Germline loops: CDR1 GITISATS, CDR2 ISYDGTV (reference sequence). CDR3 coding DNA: TGTGCCTTGTGGGAGGTGATTCTGGGGTTGGGCAAAAAAATCAAGGTATTT. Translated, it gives CALWEVILGLGKKIKVF.

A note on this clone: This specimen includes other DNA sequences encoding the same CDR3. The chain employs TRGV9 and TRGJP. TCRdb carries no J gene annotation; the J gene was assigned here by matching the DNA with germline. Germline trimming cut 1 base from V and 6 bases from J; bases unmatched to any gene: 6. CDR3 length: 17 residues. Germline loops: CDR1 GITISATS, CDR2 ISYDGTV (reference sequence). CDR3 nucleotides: TGTGCCTTGTGGGAGGTATCGGGAGAGTTGGGCAAAAAAATCAAGGTATTT. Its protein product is CALWEVSGELGKKIKVF.

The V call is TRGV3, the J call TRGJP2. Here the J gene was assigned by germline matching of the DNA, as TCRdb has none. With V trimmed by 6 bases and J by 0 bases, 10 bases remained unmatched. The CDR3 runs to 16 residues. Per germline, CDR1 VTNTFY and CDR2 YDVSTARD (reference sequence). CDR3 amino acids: CATWSLLNSSDWIKTF. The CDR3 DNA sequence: TGTGCCACCTGGTCCTTACTAAATAGTAGTGATTGGATCAAGACGTTT.

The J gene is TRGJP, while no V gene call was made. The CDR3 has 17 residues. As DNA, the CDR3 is TGTGCCTTGTGTGAGGTGCAGGCGGAGTTGGGCAAAAAAATCAAGGTATTT. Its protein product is CALCEVQAELGKKIKVF.